Listed below are T cell receptor beta chains from one sample, sequenced in a study of blood T cell repertoires in COVID-19. Here immunoSEQ multiplex PCR was the method, and the copy in TCRdb shows in-frame clones only, minus some. The repertoire has roughly 150,000 clones, about 80% of them found once; the top ten carry 11%. The sample was peripheral blood. The receptors stem from a man in his 70s with active or convalescent COVID-19. Each CDR3 is given with its conserved first and last residue. D genes are given only for firm matches. Expanded clones get a size class; other rows say once, few or many, or leave the size out.

>TRBV18|-|TRBD2|TRBJ2-7
CASSPRGGFYEQYF
TGTGCCAGCTCACCCCGGGGGGGTTTCTACGAGCAGTACTTC
>TRBV4-3|-|-|TRBJ1-1
CASSLRTSNTEAFF
TGCGCCAGCAGCCTGAGGACATCGAACACTGAAGCTTTCTTT
>TRBV3-1/TRBV3-2|-|-|TRBJ2-1
CASSQVDEQFF
TGTGCCAGCAGCCAAGTCGATGAGCAGTTCTTC
>TRBV4-3|-|-|TRBJ2-2
CASSHLEPPGELFF
TGCGCCAGCAGCCACCTAGAGCCCCCCGGGGAGCTGTTTTTT
>TRBV6-2/TRBV6-3|-|-|TRBJ2-2
CASSYRPRGDTGELFF
TGTGCCAGCAGTTACCGGCCCAGGGGCGACACCGGGGAGCTGTTTTTT
>TRBV19|-|-|TRBJ1-2
CASRGERRTAYTF
TGTGCCAGCCGGGGGGAGAGGAGGACGGCCTACACCTTC
>TRBV30|-|TRBD1|TRBJ1-1
CAWKTGAPGEAFF
TGTGCCTGGAAGACAGGGGCACCTGGTGAAGCTTTCTTT
>TRBV24-1|-|-|TRBJ1-2
CATSDSGISGYTF
TGTGCCACCAGTGATTCAGGGATAAGTGGCTACACCTTC
>TRBV11-2|-|TRBD1|TRBJ2-7
CASSPGTGVTYEQYF
TGTGCCAGCAGCCCCGGGACAGGGGTTACCTACGAGCAGTACTTC
>TRBV19|-|-|TRBJ1-4
CASSWGQGGEKLFF
TGTGCCAGCAGTTGGGGGCAGGGTGGCGAAAAACTGTTTTTT
>TRBV9|-|-|TRBJ1-2
CASSPSRSRRGYTF
TGTGCCAGCAGCCCCTCCAGATCGAGGCGTGGCTACACCTTC
>TRBV27|-|TRBD1|TRBJ1-2
CASSSRTGYGYTF
TGTGCCAGCAGTTCACGGACAGGCTATGGCTACACCTTC
>TRBV29-1|-|-|TRBJ2-3
CSVFRGGTQYF
TGCAGCGTTTTTAGGGGGGGTACGCAGTATTTT
>TRBV11-2|-|-|TRBJ1-3
CASSQLGGDGNTIYF
TGTGCCAGCAGCCAACTGGGGGGGGATGGAAACACCATATATTTT
>TRBV5-4|-|TRBD2|TRBJ2-7
CASSLESSGGGEQYF
TGTGCCAGCAGCTTGGAATCTAGCGGCGGGGGCGAGCAGTACTTC
>TRBV24-1|once|TRBD2|TRBJ2-1
CATSDSSGRDYNEQFF
TGTGCCACCAGTGACTCTAGCGGGAGGGATTACAATGAGCAGTTCTTC